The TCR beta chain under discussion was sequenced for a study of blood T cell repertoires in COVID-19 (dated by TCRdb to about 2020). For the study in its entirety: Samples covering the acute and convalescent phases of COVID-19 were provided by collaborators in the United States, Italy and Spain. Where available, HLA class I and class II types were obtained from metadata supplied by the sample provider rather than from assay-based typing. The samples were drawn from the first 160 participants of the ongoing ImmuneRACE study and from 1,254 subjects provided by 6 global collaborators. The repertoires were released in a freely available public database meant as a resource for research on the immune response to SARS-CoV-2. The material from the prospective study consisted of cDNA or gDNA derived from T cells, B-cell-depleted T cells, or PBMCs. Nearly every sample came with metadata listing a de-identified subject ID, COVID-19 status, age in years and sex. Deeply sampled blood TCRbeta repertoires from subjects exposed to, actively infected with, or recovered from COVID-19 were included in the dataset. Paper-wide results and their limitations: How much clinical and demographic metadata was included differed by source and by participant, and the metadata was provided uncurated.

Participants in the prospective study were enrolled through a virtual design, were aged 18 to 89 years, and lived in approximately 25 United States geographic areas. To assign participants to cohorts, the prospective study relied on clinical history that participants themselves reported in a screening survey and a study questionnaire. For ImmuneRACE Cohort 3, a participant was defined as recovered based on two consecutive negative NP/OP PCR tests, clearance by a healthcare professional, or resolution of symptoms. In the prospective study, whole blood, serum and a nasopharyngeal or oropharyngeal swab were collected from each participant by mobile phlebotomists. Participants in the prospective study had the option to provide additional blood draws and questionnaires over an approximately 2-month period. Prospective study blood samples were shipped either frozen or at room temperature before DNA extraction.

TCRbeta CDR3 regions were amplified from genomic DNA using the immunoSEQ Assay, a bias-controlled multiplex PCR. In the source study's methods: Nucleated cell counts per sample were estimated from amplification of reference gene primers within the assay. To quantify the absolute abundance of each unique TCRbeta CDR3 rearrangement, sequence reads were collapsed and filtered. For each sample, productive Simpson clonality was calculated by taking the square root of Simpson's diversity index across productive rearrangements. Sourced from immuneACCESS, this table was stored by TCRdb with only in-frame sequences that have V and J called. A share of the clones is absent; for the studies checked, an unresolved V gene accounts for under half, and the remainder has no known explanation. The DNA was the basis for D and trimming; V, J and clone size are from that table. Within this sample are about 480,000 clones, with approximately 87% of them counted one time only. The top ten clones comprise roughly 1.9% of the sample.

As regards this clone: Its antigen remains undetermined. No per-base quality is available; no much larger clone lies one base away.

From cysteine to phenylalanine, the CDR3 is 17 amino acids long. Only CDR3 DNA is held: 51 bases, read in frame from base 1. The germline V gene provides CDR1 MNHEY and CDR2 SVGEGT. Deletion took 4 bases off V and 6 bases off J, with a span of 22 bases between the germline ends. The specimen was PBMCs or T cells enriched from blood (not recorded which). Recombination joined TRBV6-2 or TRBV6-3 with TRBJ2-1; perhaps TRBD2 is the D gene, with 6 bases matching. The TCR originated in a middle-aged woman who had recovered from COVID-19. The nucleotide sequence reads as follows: TGTGCCAGCAGTTCTGATGACGGGGCGGGATTAGTCAATGAGCAGTTCTTC. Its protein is CASSSDDGAGLVNEQFF.